These 20 T cell receptor beta chains came from one sample sequenced in a study of blood T cells in healthy people across ages. A second PCR of 7 to 11 cycles used a sample-barcoded 5' primer and a J-beta primer mix. TCRdb ran MiXCR on the 5' RACE reads and lists one entry per CDR3 protein. The profile covers under 750,000 distinct CDR3 sequences, with under 55% appearing a single time and about 22% taken by the ten largest. Sequencing was performed on blood. The receptors originated from an elderly man in good health.

This clonotype has a handful of counts. The genes are TRBV7-2 and TRBJ2-5; 9 nucleotides agree with TRBD2. This CDR3 comprises 16 residues. Germline CDR1 is SGHTA and CDR2 is FQGNSA. Trimming cost V 6 bases and J 4 bases; bases outside gene matches: 12. The CDR3 DNA reads TGTGCCAGCAGGCCACCGGGACTAGCTCGTGGAGAGACCCAGTACTTC. Translating it yields CASRPPGLARGETQYF.

This clonotype occurred a few times. J is TRBJ2-5 and V is TRBV4-3, with a possible D match to TRBD1 (6 bases). This CDR3 has 14 amino acids. V was shortened by 1 base and J by 5 bases, with 11 bases between the two germline ends. The germline V gene has CDR1 LGHNA and CDR2 YSLEER. In DNA form, the CDR3 reads TGCGCCAGCAGCCAAGGGAACAGGGAGGAGACCCAGTACTTC. Its protein product is CASSQGNREETQYF.

The rearrangement joins TRBV7-8 to TRBJ1-2, with 7 bases matching TRBD1. CDR3 length equals 13 residues. In germline, CDR1 is SGHVS, CDR2 FQNEAQ. The V gene end was trimmed by 6 bases and the J gene end by 5 bases; junction bases not matched to a gene: 6. CDR3 DNA sequence: TGTGCCAGCAGACAGGGACAGTCGTATGGCTACACCTTC. Encoded protein: CASRQGQSYGYTF.

The V and J genes are TRBV29-1 and TRBJ2-1; D gene uncertain. Near its end, the DNA agrees better with TRBJ2-7, so the J call may be wrong. This CDR3 region has 12 residues. Looked up from germline, CDR1 is SQVTM and CDR2 is ANQGSEA. CDR3 DNA sequence: TGCAGCGTTGAGGATAAGTACAATGAGCAGTACTTC. This codes for CSVEDKYNEQYF.

V is TRBV14 and J is TRBJ1-1; a weak D match, TRBD1 (5 bases). Per the germline V gene, CDR1 is SGHDN and CDR2 is FVKESK. V was trimmed by 4 bases and J by 2 bases, leaving 14 bases between them. CDR3 size: 15 residues. This CDR3 is CASSRLTAINTEAFF. The CDR3 nucleotides read TGTGCCAGCAGCCGGCTGACAGCTATTAACACTGAAGCTTTCTTT.

The chain is built from TRBV10-3 and TRBJ2-7; TRBD1 matches at 8 bases. CDR3 length equals 12 residues. Losses at the gene ends were 7 bases for V and 6 bases for J; bases not matched to a gene: 5. Per germline, CDR1 ENHRY and CDR2 SYGVKD. Here the CDR3 DNA reads TGTGCCATCAAAACAGGGGGAGGCGAGCAGTACTTC. Its translation: CAIKTGGGEQYF.

This clonotype was counted between two and nine times. This chain uses TRBV7-9 with TRBJ1-1; tentative D call: TRBD1 (5 bases). Germline V gives CDR1 SEHNR, CDR2 FQNEAQ (reference sequence). V dropped 2 bases and J dropped 0 bases, with 7 bases sitting between them. This CDR3 contains 14 residues. CDR3 protein: CASSLNRMNTEAFF. The CDR3 coding sequence is TGTGCCAGCAGCTTAAACAGGATGAACACTGAAGCTTTCTTT.

This clonotype was seen only once. The J gene is TRBJ1-1, the V gene TRBV6-5; TRBD1 might be the D (5 bases). CDR1 MNHEY and CDR2 SVGAGI come from the germline V gene. The CDR3 runs to 15 residues. Trimming shortened V by 0 bases and J by 5 bases, and 13 bases separated the two germline ends. The CDR3 DNA is TGTGCCAGCAGTTACTCTAGGGGCGAGGAGACTGAAGCTTTCTTT. It is translated as CASSYSRGEETEAFF.

The chain uses TRBV7-2 and TRBJ2-3; 10 nucleotides agree with TRBD1. This CDR3 region has 15 residues. Germline lookup yields CDR1 SGHTA and CDR2 FQGNSA. The J segment lost 2 bases and the V segment lost 5 bases, leaving 4 bases of the junction unmatched. This CDR3 reads CASSGQGVFTDTQYF. CDR3 nucleotide sequence: TGTGCCAGCAGCGGACAGGGGGTCTTCACAGATACGCAGTATTTT.

The chain employs TRBV27 and TRBJ2-3; 12 bases are a match to TRBD2. J was trimmed by 2 bases and V by 6 bases; bases with no gene match: 3. The CDR3 loop spans 15 amino acids. Germline lookup yields CDR1 MNHEY and CDR2 SMNVEV (reference sequence). CDR3 sequence (DNA): TGTGCCAGCAGGACTAGCGGGAGTAACACAGATACGCAGTATTTT. It encodes CASRTSGSNTDTQYF.

This clonotype was picked up one time. The V and J genes are TRBV20-1 and TRBJ2-3, with TRBD2 identical over 13 bases. CDR3 length equals 16 residues. V was pared by 5 bases and J by 4 bases, with 9 bases of the junction left unmatched. CDR1 is DFQATT and CDR2 is SNEGSKA in the germline V gene (reference sequence). The DNA for the CDR3 is TGCAGTGCTGTTCCCGGGACTAGCGGGAAGCCAGATACGCAGTATTTT. This sequence encodes CSAVPGTSGKPDTQYF.

This clonotype has only a few counts. The rearrangement uses TRBV5-1 and TRBJ2-7; 8 bases map to TRBD1. The CDR3 has 16 amino acids. Germline loops: CDR1 SGHRS, CDR2 YFSETQ. Trimming cost V 4 bases and J 0 bases; bases outside gene matches: 9. The CDR3: CASSQKTGDVSYEQYF. The CDR3 nucleotides read TGCGCCAGCAGCCAAAAGACAGGGGACGTCTCCTACGAGCAGTACTTC.

Concerning this clonotype itself: A much larger clone is a single base away; this may be a read error. The rearrangement uses TRBV2 and TRBJ2-1; D unresolved. The DNA end favors TRBJ2-7, so the J call may be wrong. The germline V gene has CDR1 SNHLY and CDR2 FYNNEI. CDR3 size: 16 residues. CDR3 residues: CASSSQTPSLYNEQYF. In DNA, the CDR3 is TGTGCCAGCAGTTCTCAGACTCCTTCGCTCTACAATGAGCAGTACTTC.

The V call is TRBV29-1, the J call TRBJ1-3; D not resolved. The CDR3 is 14 residues long. CDR1 is SQVTM, CDR2 ANQGSEA, per germline. V lost 6 bases and J lost 2, with 14 bases in between. The chain's CDR3 is CSVDPAGAGNTIYF. The CDR3 bases are TGCAGCGTAGACCCGGCCGGAGCTGGAAACACCATATATTTT.

The chain carries TRBV13 and TRBJ2-4; 7 nucleotides line up with TRBD1. With the DNA end fitting TRBJ2-7 better, the J assignment may be wrong. This CDR3 region has 17 residues. Looked up from germline, CDR1 is PRHDT and CDR2 is FYEKMQ (reference sequence). The CDR3 bases are TGTGCCAGCAGCCCACGTACGGGACAGCTAATTAGCTACGAGCAGTACTTC. Protein product: CASSPRTGQLISYEQYF.

V and J are TRBV11-2 and TRBJ2-1; D is ambiguous. The V gene lost 1 base and the J gene lost 4 bases, with 11 bases spanning the gap. The CDR3 spans 15 residues. The V gene's germline CDR1 is SGHAT and CDR2 FQNNGV. Here the CDR3 reads CASSLAVLVYNEQFF. The CDR3 nucleotides read TGTGCCAGCAGCTTAGCCGTCTTAGTATACAATGAGCAGTTCTTC.

The rearrangement links TRBV20-1 to TRBJ2-2, with D possibly TRBD2 on 6 matching bases. Germline V gives CDR1 DFQATT, CDR2 SNEGSKA (reference sequence). The CDR3 totals 16 residues. V lost 2 bases to trimming and J lost 3 bases, with 16 bases between them. CDR3 sequence: CSARSSGRGHTGELFF. The CDR3 nucleotides are TGCAGTGCTAGATCCTCCGGGCGGGGCCACACCGGGGAGCTGTTTTTT.

This clonotype was observed a handful of times. The V and J genes are TRBV27 and TRBJ2-3, with 9 bases lining up with TRBD2. Losses at the gene ends were 5 bases for V and 3 bases for J; bases not matched to a gene: 6. CDR1 and CDR2 (germline): MNHEY, SMNVEV (reference sequence). CDR3 size: 15 residues. The CDR3 loop is CASSRDSGRTDTQYF. CDR3 in DNA: TGTGCCAGCAGTAGAGATAGCGGGAGAACAGATACGCAGTATTTT.

V is TRBV9 and J is TRBJ2-6, with 13 bases that match TRBD2. Looked up from germline, CDR1 is SGDLS and CDR2 is YYNGEE. This CDR3 contains 18 residues. Germline trimming cut 3 bases from V and 2 bases from J; bases unmatched to any gene: 5. DNA of the CDR3: TGTGCCAGCAGCGGCGGACTAGCGGGAGTTGCTGGGGCCAACGTCCTGACTTTC. Translating it yields CASSGGLAGVAGANVLTF.

The chain uses TRBV20-1 and TRBJ2-4, with a possible D match to TRBD2 (7 bases). The J call may be in error: the DNA end matches TRBJ2-7 better. Germline CDR1 reads DFQATT; CDR2 reads SNEGSKA (reference sequence). The CDR3 is made up of 12 amino acids. The CDR3 nucleotides are TGCAGTGGAGCCGGGGGGCCCAGCGAGCAGTACTTC. Residues: CSGAGGPSEQYF.